The 23 T cell receptor beta chains in this list originate from one sample, sequenced in a study of shared clonotypes between healthy human individuals. Clones were read by immunoSEQ multiplex PCR, and TCRdb kept only the in-frame ones, dropping some. The table has about 2 million clones, over 85% seen once. CD8 cells classed as naive were CD45RO-negative and positively selected for CCR7, excluding terminally differentiated effector memory CD45RA+ cells. Sequencing used naive CD8+ T cells sorted from blood. The receptors were sampled from a man between 18 and 29 years old in good health.

This sequence joins TRBV5-1 and TRBJ2-1; 9 bases line up with TRBD2. Germline values: CDR1 SGHRS, CDR2 YFSETQ. CDR3 length: 15 residues. Losses at the gene ends were 0 bases for V and 8 bases for J; bases not matched to a gene: 6. CDR3 residues: CASSLALAGIHEQFF. The CDR3 DNA follows: TGCGCCAGCAGCTTGGCGCTAGCGGGGATCCATGAGCAGTTCTTC.

The chain couples TRBV7-9 to TRBJ2-1; 9 bases match TRBD2. This CDR3 spans 15 amino acids. The germline V gene has CDR1 SEHNR and CDR2 FQNEAQ (reference sequence). Trimming removed 3 bases from V and 3 bases from J; junction bases left unmatched: 3. DNA for the CDR3: TGTGCCAGCAGCTTCAAGCGGGAGGTCTACAATGAGCAGTTCTTC. It codes for CASSFKREVYNEQFF.

The chain couples TRBV6-5 to TRBJ2-7, with 12 bases fitting TRBD2. Germline loops: CDR1 MNHEY, CDR2 SVGAGI. The CDR3 loop spans 13 amino acids. With 8 bases clipped from V and 2 bases from J, the junction kept 1 base outside the gene matches. The CDR3 loop is CASGLAGPYEQYF. The CDR3 nucleotides read TGTGCCAGCGGACTAGCGGGGCCCTACGAGCAGTACTTC.

The chain has TRBV7-9 and TRBJ2-7; D may be TRBD1 (6 bases). The germline CDR1 and CDR2 sequences are SEHNR and FQNEAQ (reference sequence). V lost 5 bases and J lost 9, with 26 bases in between. The CDR3 length is 16 residues. The CDR3 loop reads CASSNAGTLNQGGQYF. CDR3 in DNA: TGTGCCAGCAGCAACGCCGGGACACTAAACCAAGGCGGGCAGTACTTC.

Of note for this clone: The junction departs from germline at one end; a sequencing error may be responsible. This CDR3 is also generated by other DNA sequences in the sample. V and J are TRBV7-7 and TRBJ2-5, with TRBD2 as a possible D gene (5 bases). The CDR3 runs 13 residues. Germline V gene lookup returns CDR1 SSHAT and CDR2 FNYEAQ (reference sequence). The CDR3 nucleotides read TGTGCTAGCAGCTTAGACGGGGAAGAGACCCAGTACTTC. Translated, it gives CASSLDGEETQYF.

The chain couples TRBV7-6 to TRBJ2-7; tentatively, D is TRBD1 or TRBD2 (5 bases each). This CDR3 contains 14 residues. The V end was cut by 1 base, the J end by 5 bases, with 12 bases between. Germline V gene data show CDR1 as SGHVS and CDR2 as FNYEAQ. CDR3: CASSLGGTNHEQYF. The CDR3 coding sequence is TGTGCCAGCAGCTTAGGGGGGACGAACCACGAGCAGTACTTC. Based on the CDR3 plus reference TRBV7-6 and TRBJ2-7, the full variable domain is GAGVSQSPRYKVTKRGQDVALRCDPISGHVSLYWYRQALGQGPEFLTYFNYEAQQDKSGLPNDRFSAERPEGSISTLTIQRTEQRDSAMYRCASSLGGTNHEQYFGPGTRLTVT.

The chain employs TRBV28 and TRBJ2-7, with D perhaps matching TRBD2 (6 bases). Germline CDR1 is MDHEN and CDR2 is SYDVKM. Between the trimmed V and J ends, which lost 2 bases and 3 bases, there was a span of 14 bases. The CDR3 spans 15 residues. CDR3 protein: CASSLEASVIYEQYF. DNA for the CDR3: TGTGCCAGCAGTTTAGAGGCTAGCGTCATCTACGAGCAGTACTTC.

V gene TRBV7-8 combines with J gene TRBJ2-2; D remains unclear. Germline values: CDR1 SGHVS, CDR2 FQNEAQ. This CDR3 region has 13 residues. V shed 11 bases and J shed 6 bases, with 16 bases lying between them. The chain's CDR3 is CAGQKQAAGELFF. CDR3 DNA sequence: TGTGCCGGGCAAAAGCAGGCGGCCGGGGAGCTGTTTTTT.

V and J are TRBV13 and TRBJ2-5; D uncertain. Per the germline V gene, CDR1 is PRHDT and CDR2 is FYEKMQ (reference sequence). There are 12 residues in the CDR3. V was cut by 3 bases and J by 4 bases, with 6 bases left in between. CDR3 coding DNA: TGTGCCAGCAGCTTCGAAAGAGAGACCCAGTACTTC. This translates into CASSFERETQYF.

This chain connects TRBV7-9 to TRBJ2-4; 7 nucleotides agree with TRBD1. This CDR3 has 16 amino acids. Germline CDR1 reads SEHNR; CDR2 reads FQNEAQ (reference sequence). V lost 1 base, J lost 7 bases, and 10 bases stayed unmatched. In DNA, the CDR3 is TGTGCCAGCAGCTTAGGGGGACAGAACTTGGGTAACATTCAGTACTTC. Residues: CASSLGGQNLGNIQYF. Based on the CDR3 plus reference TRBV7-9 and TRBJ2-4, the full variable domain is DTGVSQNPRHKITKRGQNVTFRCDPISEHNRLYWYRQTLGQGPEFLTYFQNEAQLEKSRLLSDRFSAERPKGSFSTLEIQRTEQGDSAMYLCASSLGGQNLGNIQYFGAGTRLSVL.

The DNA for the CDR3 is TGTGCCAGCACAACCCCCGGTCCCAGCAATCAGCCCCAGCATTTT. It specifies CASTTPGPSNQPQHF. The chain recombines TRBV9 with TRBJ1-5; no reliable D call. Germline values: CDR1 SGDLS, CDR2 YYNGEE. The CDR3 is made up of 15 amino acids. Trimming cost V 6 bases and J 1 base, with 14 bases left between them.

The rearrangement joins TRBV27 to TRBJ2-3; 7 positions agree with TRBD2. This CDR3 has 16 residues. Germline CDR1 is MNHEY and CDR2 is SMNVEV (reference sequence). V was pared by 1 base and J by 3 bases, with 7 bases of the junction left unmatched. CDR3 coding DNA: TGTGCCAGCAGTTTATGGGCGGGAGTGGTAACAGATACGCAGTATTTT. The encoded protein is CASSLWAGVVTDTQYF.

The CDR3 nucleotides read TGTGCCAGCAGCTCCCTGAACATGGCGATGGTACGTGGCTACACCTTC. This sequence encodes CASSSLNMAMVRGYTF. J is TRBJ1-2 and V is TRBV7-9; D unresolved. Germline-derived CDR1 and CDR2 are SEHNR and FQNEAQ (reference sequence). There are 16 residues in the CDR3. V lost 4 bases to trimming and J lost 7 bases, with 22 bases between them.

V is TRBV4-1 and J is TRBJ2-5; a possible D gene is TRBD2 (6 bases). V was shortened by 4 bases and J by 4 bases, with 16 bases between the two germline ends. The CDR3 extends over 15 amino acids. Germline V gives CDR1 MGHRA, CDR2 YSYEKL. The CDR3 loop is CASSPPGSSVETQYF. In nucleotides, the CDR3 is TGCGCCAGCAGCCCCCCGGGGTCTAGCGTAGAGACCCAGTACTTC.

The rearrangement links TRBV6-6 to TRBJ1-5; 7 bases line up with TRBD1. In germline, CDR1 is MNHNY, CDR2 SVGAGI (reference sequence). The trim removed 6 bases at V and 1 base at J, leaving 6 bases unmatched. This CDR3 is 15 amino acids long. The DNA of the CDR3 is TGTGCCAGCAGCTCCGGGACAGCCAGCAATCAGCCCCAGCATTTT. Encoded protein: CASSSGTASNQPQHF.

J is TRBJ2-7 and V is TRBV2; possibly TRBD1 for D (6 bases). The CDR3 length is 15 residues. Per germline, CDR1 SNHLY and CDR2 FYNNEI. V was trimmed by 8 bases and J by 3 bases, leaving 20 bases between them. CDR3 sequence (DNA): TGTGCCAGCGGGATGGCAGGACAGCGACTCTACGAGCAGTACTTC. This codes for CASGMAGQRLYEQYF.

This chain connects TRBV5-6 to TRBJ2-7, with 9 positions matching TRBD2. The CDR3 covers 17 residues. Per the germline V gene, CDR1 is SGHDT and CDR2 is YYEEEE. Unmatched junction bases numbered 11, after V lost 1 base and J lost 3 bases. CDR3 loop: CASSLMGLAGSFYEQYF. CDR3 nucleotides: TGTGCCAGCAGCTTGATGGGCCTAGCGGGGTCTTTCTACGAGCAGTACTTC.

This sequence joins TRBV10-2 and TRBJ2-3, with D hard to call. The V gene lost 2 bases and the J gene lost 7 bases, with 7 bases spanning the gap. The germline CDR1 and CDR2 sequences are WSHSY and SAAADI. The CDR3 extends over 12 amino acids. The CDR3 bases are TGCGCCAGCAGTGAGCTGGATTATACGCAGTATTTT. This translates into CASSELDYTQYF.

This chain joins TRBV14 and TRBJ2-1, with 8 bases matching TRBD1. With 7 bases clipped from V and 5 bases from J, the junction kept 13 bases outside the gene matches. Germline V gene sequence: CDR1 SGHDN, CDR2 FVKESK. CDR3 size: 16 residues. DNA for the CDR3: TGTGCCAGCAACCCCTTTACAGGGGGAAGGAACAATGAGCAGTTCTTC. Encoded protein: CASNPFTGGRNNEQFF.

This chain joins TRBV6-1 and TRBJ2-1, with 7 positions matching TRBD1. Per germline, CDR1 MNHNS and CDR2 SASEGT. Trimming took 11 bases from V and 0 from J; bases not matched to a gene: 10. CDR3 size: 15 residues. CDR3 bases: TGTGCCGGTTCAGAGGGGGCCTACTCCTACAATGAGCAGTTCTTC. Its translation is CAGSEGAYSYNEQFF.

The chain has TRBV29-1 and TRBJ1-4; no clear D gene. The CDR3 is made up of 16 amino acids. Germline loops: CDR1 SQVTM, CDR2 ANQGSEA. Trimming shortened V by 0 bases and J by 3 bases, and 14 bases separated the two germline ends. CDR3 nucleotides: TGCAGCGTTGAAGATCTCGAGGCCGCGGCTAATGAAAAACTGTTTTTT. It translates to CSVEDLEAAANEKLFF.

The chain is built from TRBV7-9 and TRBJ2-7, with 9 bases aligning to TRBD1. Germline CDR1 and CDR2: SEHNR and FQNEAQ (reference sequence). The CDR3 consists of 14 residues. V shed 5 bases and J 6 bases; nucleotides not matched to a gene: 8. The CDR3 is CASSLGTGTGEQYF. The CDR3 bases are TGTGCCAGCAGCCTTGGGACAGGGACTGGCGAGCAGTACTTC.

The chain recombines TRBV5-6 with TRBJ2-7; possibly TRBD2 for D (6 bases). The ends were cut back, 4 bases at V and 4 bases at J, with 21 bases in the middle. This CDR3 is built from 16 residues. The germline CDR1 and CDR2 sequences are SGHDT and YYEEEE. CDR3 in DNA: TGTGCCAGCAGCGGCCCGGGACTTAACGGGCGTTACGAGCAGTACTTC. It encodes CASSGPGLNGRYEQYF.